A single sample is the source of the 20 T cell receptor beta chains below, sequenced in a study of neurological immune-mediated disorders. TCRdb processed the 5' RACE reads anew with MiXCR; each CDR3 protein has one entry. This sample yields about 80,000 distinct CDR3 sequences, of which nearly 6% are seen a single time; over 7% belongs to the top ten. Time point in this sample: longitudinal time-point 2. What was sequenced was PBMCs. These receptors all come from a woman aged 55-75 years with multiple sclerosis.

This clonotype was seen repeatedly, ten times or more. The V call is TRBV7-2, the J call TRBJ1-1; D unclear. This CDR3 contains 15 residues. Germline V gene data show CDR1 as SGHTA and CDR2 as FQGNSA. Trimming took off 3 bases at V and 0 bases at J, with 11 bases between the two ends. CDR3 region: CASSLNAGLNTEAFF. CDR3 sequence (DNA): TGTGCCAGCAGCTTGAATGCCGGGCTGAACACTGAAGCTTTCTTT.

This clonotype was counted only a few times. This chain uses TRBV20-1 with TRBJ2-1; TRBD2 aligns across 9 bases. The CDR3 spans 16 residues. The germline CDR1 and CDR2 sequences are DFQATT and SNEGSKA (reference sequence). V was clipped by 8 bases and J by 4 bases; unmatched bases: 15. DNA for the CDR3: TGCAGTCTCTTAGGGGCTAGCGGGGACCCGTACAATGAGCAGTTCTTC. It encodes CSLLGASGDPYNEQFF.

The gene calls are TRBV5-1 and TRBJ1-2, with 9 bases that match TRBD1. There are 14 residues in the CDR3. CDR1 is SGHRS and CDR2 is YFSETQ in the germline V gene. V trimming: 0 bases; J trimming: 8 bases; junction bases outside the gene matches: 5. As DNA, the CDR3 is TGCGCCAGCAGCTTGGTAGGACAGGGGAACGGCTACACCTTC. Encoded protein: CASSLVGQGNGYTF.

The rearrangement joins TRBV15 to TRBJ1-3, with a possible D match to TRBD1 (5 bases). The CDR3 length is 16 residues. The ends were cut back, 1 base at V and 0 bases at J, with 10 bases in the middle. The germline V gene encodes CDR1 LNHNV and CDR2 YYDKDF (reference sequence). CDR3 sequence reads: CATSRGRDLSGNTIYF. In DNA, the CDR3 is TGTGCCACCAGCAGAGGGAGGGACCTCTCTGGAAACACCATATATTTT.

As to this clonotype: With a much larger clone just one base away, this may be a read error. The chain joins TRBV3-1 to TRBJ1-1, with D unclear. This CDR3 has 14 residues. CDR1 is LGHDT, CDR2 YNNKEL, per germline (reference sequence). CDR3 sequence: CANSHVGENTEAFF. DNA for the CDR3: TGTGCCAACAGCCACGTCGGGGAGAACACTGAAGCTTTCTTT. Combining the CDR3 with reference TRBV3-1 and TRBJ1-1 gives the whole variable domain DTAVSQTPKYLVTQMGNDKSIKCEQNLGHDTMYWYKQDSKKFLKIMFSYNNKELIINETVPNRFSPKSPDKAHLNLHINSLELGDSAVYFCANSHVGENTEAFFGQGTRLTVV.

This clonotype was counted at least ten times. The chain combines TRBV30 with TRBJ2-2; D is possibly TRBD2 (5 bases). The CDR3 contains 13 residues. CDR1 is GTSNPN and CDR2 is SVGIG in the germline V gene (reference sequence). V dropped 3 bases and J dropped 1 base, with 6 bases sitting between them. The CDR3 spells CAWSGLNTGELFF. Here the CDR3 DNA reads TGTGCCTGGAGCGGACTGAACACCGGGGAGCTGTTTTTT.

This clonotype has just a few counts. The rearrangement uses TRBV6-6 and TRBJ1-3, with D possibly TRBD1 on 5 matching bases. V was clipped by 2 bases and J by 4 bases, with 12 bases between them. Germline V lookup: CDR1 MNHNY, CDR2 SVGAGI (reference sequence). This CDR3 contains 15 residues. The CDR3 spells CASSYLRDLGNTIYF. The CDR3 bases are TGTGCCAGCAGTTACCTCCGGGACCTCGGAAACACCATATATTTT.

This clonotype appeared many times. The V call is TRBV9, the J call TRBJ2-2; a possible D gene is TRBD2 (6 bases). This CDR3 is 15 amino acids long. The V end was cut by 4 bases, the J end by 4 bases, with 14 bases between. In germline, CDR1 is SGDLS, CDR2 YYNGEE. The CDR3 DNA reads as TGTGCCAGCAGCCCAGGGACTCTCCTCACCGGGGAGCTGTTTTTT. The encoded protein is CASSPGTLLTGELFF.

This clonotype was seen only a few times. A much bigger clone sits one base away, suggesting this may be a read error. The chain couples TRBV6-6 to TRBJ2-3; 8 bases match TRBD2. Germline CDR1 and CDR2: MNHNY and SVGAGI (reference sequence). V lost 7 bases to trimming and J lost 5 bases; unmatched junction nucleotides: 17. CDR3 size: 17 residues. CDR3 DNA sequence: TGTGCCAGCACGAACCTCAGGGGTCGGGGGGGCAAAGATACGCAGTATTTT. Encoded protein: CASTNLRGRGGKDTQYF.

In its sample, this clonotype was seen many times. The V and J genes are TRBV5-1 and TRBJ2-5, with TRBD1 identical over 7 bases. The V and J ends lost 3 bases and 2 bases, in that order; junction bases with no gene match: 7. The germline V gene has CDR1 SGHRS and CDR2 YFSETQ. The CDR3 contains 15 residues. CDR3: CASSSGQVGQETQYF. For the CDR3, the DNA is TGCGCCAGCAGCTCTGGACAGGTGGGTCAAGAGACCCAGTACTTC.

This clonotype has at least ten counts. The gene calls are TRBV11-2 and TRBJ2-1, with 11 nucleotides matching TRBD2. Germline V gene data show CDR1 as SGHAT and CDR2 as FQNNGV. V shed 4 bases, J shed 6 bases, and the junction held 11 bases outside the gene matches. This CDR3 has 17 amino acids. CDR3 residues: CASSYDKIAGGLNEQFF. The DNA for the CDR3 is TGTGCCAGCAGCTACGACAAAATAGCGGGGGGGCTCAATGAGCAGTTCTTC.

About this clonotype: One junction end does not reproduce the germline sequence, and a read error may be involved. The V and J genes are TRBV12-3 or TRBV12-4 and TRBJ1-1, with TRBD1 matching 7 bases. This CDR3 has 13 residues. CDR3 region: CASSPDRNTEAYF. Here the CDR3 DNA reads TGTGCCAGCAGCCCGGACAGGAACACTGAAGCTTACTTT.

This clonotype was seen repeatedly, ten times or more. V usage is TRBV7-8 and J usage is TRBJ1-5; TRBD1 is a possible D gene (5 bases). This CDR3 region has 15 residues. Trimming removed 5 bases at V and 7 bases at J, with 18 bases between. Germline CDR1 reads SGHVS; CDR2 reads FQNEAQ. The CDR3 nucleotides read TGTGCCAGCAGCACTCATGGCGGGGGATCCCAGCCCCAGCATTTT. Amino acid sequence: CASSTHGGGSQPQHF. Full variable domain (outside the CDR3, taken from reference TRBV7-8 and TRBJ1-5): GAGVSQSPRYKVAKRGQDVALRCDPISGHVSLFWYQQALGQGPEFLTYFQNEAQLDKSGLPSDRFFAERPEGSVSTLKIQRTQQEDSAVYLCASSTHGGGSQPQHFGDGTRLSIL.

This clonotype was observed many times. The chain joins TRBV20-1 to TRBJ2-7, with D possibly matching TRBD2 (5 bases). V lost 7 bases to trimming and J lost 2 bases, with 9 bases between them. The V gene's germline CDR1 is DFQATT and CDR2 SNEGSKA (reference sequence). The CDR3 runs to 11 residues. CDR3 in DNA: TGCAGTGTCGGCGGGCCCTACGAGCAGTACTTC. It specifies CSVGGPYEQYF.

This clonotype was detected many times. The rearrangement links TRBV5-1 to TRBJ1-4; D uncertain. The CDR3 has 16 residues. Germline CDR1 SGHRS, CDR2 YFSETQ. The V gene lost 4 bases and the J gene lost 5 bases, with 18 bases spanning the gap. CDR3 sequence: CASSPGGQRPNEKLFF. The CDR3 coding sequence is TGCGCCAGCAGCCCCGGAGGGCAGCGTCCCAATGAAAAACTGTTTTTT.

This clonotype was observed a handful of times. The chain uses TRBV7-6 and TRBJ1-5; D might be TRBD1 (6 bases). The CDR3 loop spans 16 amino acids. Germline assignment: CDR1 SGHVS and CDR2 FNYEAQ. V lost 1 base and J lost 4, with 14 bases in between. The CDR3 region has the DNA TGTGCCAGCAGCTTAGGTTCAGGGGTTGGTAATCAGCCCCAGCATTTT. It encodes CASSLGSGVGNQPQHF.

This clonotype has just a few counts. The chain carries TRBV27 and TRBJ1-1; TRBD1 might be the D (5 bases). Germline V gene sequence: CDR1 MNHEY, CDR2 SMNVEV (reference sequence). CDR3 size: 14 residues. V lost 7 bases, J lost 5 bases, and 17 bases lay in between. The CDR3 loop reads CASNLALGGTEAFF. CDR3 nucleotide sequence: TGTGCCAGCAATTTGGCCTTGGGGGGAACTGAAGCTTTCTTT.

The sample holds many counts of this clonotype. The chain has TRBV5-6 and TRBJ2-6, with D perhaps TRBD1 (5 bases). The CDR3 spans 17 residues. The V gene lost 0 bases and the J gene lost 1 base, with 11 bases spanning the gap. Germline V gives CDR1 SGHDT, CDR2 YYEEEE. The CDR3 DNA follows: TGTGCCAGCAGCTTGGTAGGCAGGGCTTCTGGGGCCAACGTCCTGACTTTC. This sequence encodes CASSLVGRASGANVLTF.

The chain combines TRBV9 with TRBJ2-3; the D gene is possibly TRBD2 (7 bases). Trimming left V 6 bases short and J 0 bases short, with 11 bases between. In germline, CDR1 is SGDLS, CDR2 YYNGEE. This CDR3 has 14 residues. DNA of the CDR3: TGTGCCAGCAAGGGGGGGGATAGCACAGATACGCAGTATTTT. Translated: CASKGGDSTDTQYF. Complete variable domain (other parts from reference TRBV9 and TRBJ2-3): DSGVTQTPKHLITATGQRVTLRCSPRSGDLSVYWYQQSLDQGLQFLIQYYNGEERAKGNILERFSAQQFPDLHSELNLSSLELGDSALYFCASKGGDSTDTQYFGPGTRLTVL.

This clonotype has ten or more counts. J is TRBJ2-2 and V is TRBV3-1; D ambiguous. This CDR3 region has 15 residues. V shed 0 bases and J shed 6 bases, with 11 bases lying between them. Germline assignment: CDR1 LGHDT and CDR2 YNNKEL (reference sequence). The CDR3 nucleotides read TGTGCCAGCAGCCAAGAGGGCATCCGGGCCGGGGAGCTGTTTTTT. Encoded protein: CASSQEGIRAGELFF.